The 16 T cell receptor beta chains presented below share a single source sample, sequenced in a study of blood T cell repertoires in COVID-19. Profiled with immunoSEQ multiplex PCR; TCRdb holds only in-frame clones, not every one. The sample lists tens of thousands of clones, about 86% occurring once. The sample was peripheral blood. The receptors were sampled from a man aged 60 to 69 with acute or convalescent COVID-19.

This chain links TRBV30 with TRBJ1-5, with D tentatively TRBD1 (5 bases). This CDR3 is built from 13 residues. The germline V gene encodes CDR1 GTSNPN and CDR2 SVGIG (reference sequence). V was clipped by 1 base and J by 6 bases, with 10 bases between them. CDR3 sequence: CAWSDNQGQPQHF. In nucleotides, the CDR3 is TGTGCCTGGAGTGACAATCAGGGTCAGCCCCAGCATTTT.

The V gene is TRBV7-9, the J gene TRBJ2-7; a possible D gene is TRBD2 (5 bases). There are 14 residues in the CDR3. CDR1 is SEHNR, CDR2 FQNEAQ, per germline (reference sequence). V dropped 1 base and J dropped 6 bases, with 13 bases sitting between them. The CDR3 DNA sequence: TGTGCCAGCAGCTTAGATGGAGGAGGCCCCGAGCAGTACTTC. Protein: CASSLDGGGPEQYF.

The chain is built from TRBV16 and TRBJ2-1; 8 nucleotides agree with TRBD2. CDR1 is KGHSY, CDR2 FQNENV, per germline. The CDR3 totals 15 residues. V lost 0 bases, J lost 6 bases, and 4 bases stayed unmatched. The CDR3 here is CASSQSRGGLNEQFF. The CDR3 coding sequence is TGTGCCAGCAGCCAATCTCGGGGGGGGCTCAATGAGCAGTTCTTC.

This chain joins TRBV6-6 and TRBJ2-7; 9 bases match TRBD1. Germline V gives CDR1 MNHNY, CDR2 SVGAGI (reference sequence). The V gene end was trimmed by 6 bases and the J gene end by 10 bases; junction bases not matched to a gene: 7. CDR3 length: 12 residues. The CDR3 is CASSNYRGPQYF. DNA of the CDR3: TGTGCCAGCAGCAACTACAGGGGGCCCCAGTACTTC.

The DNA of the CDR3 is TGTGCCACCAGCAGAGATCCTGGCAGCACAGATACGCAGTATTTT. Amino acids: CATSRDPGSTDTQYF. The V gene is TRBV15, the J gene TRBJ2-3; D gene uncertain. The CDR3 is 15 residues long. The germline V and J ends were trimmed by 0 bases and 0 bases, with 7 bases remaining between them. The germline gives CDR1 LNHNV, CDR2 YYDKDF (reference sequence).

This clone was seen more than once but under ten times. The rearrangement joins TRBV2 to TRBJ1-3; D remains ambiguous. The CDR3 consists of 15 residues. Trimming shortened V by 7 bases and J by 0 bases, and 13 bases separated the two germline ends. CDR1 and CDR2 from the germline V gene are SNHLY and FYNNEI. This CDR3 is CASTGGGISGNTIYF. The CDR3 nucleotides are TGTGCCAGCACGGGAGGTGGAATCTCTGGAAACACCATATATTTT.

The CDR3 reads CASSPGTANTEAFF. CDR3 nucleotides: TGTGCCAGCAGTCCCGGGACAGCGAACACTGAAGCTTTCTTT. J is TRBJ1-1 and V is TRBV6-5; 7 bases are a match to TRBD1. This CDR3 has 14 residues. Unmatched junction bases numbered 4, after V lost 5 bases and J lost 1 base. Germline V gene sequence: CDR1 MNHEY, CDR2 SVGAGI.

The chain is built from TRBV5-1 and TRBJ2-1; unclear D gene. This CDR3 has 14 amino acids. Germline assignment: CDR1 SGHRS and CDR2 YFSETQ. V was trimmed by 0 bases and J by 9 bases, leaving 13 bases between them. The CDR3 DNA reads TGCGCCAGCAGCTTGGTCCTGTCGGTTGGTGAGCAGTTCTTC. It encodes CASSLVLSVGEQFF.

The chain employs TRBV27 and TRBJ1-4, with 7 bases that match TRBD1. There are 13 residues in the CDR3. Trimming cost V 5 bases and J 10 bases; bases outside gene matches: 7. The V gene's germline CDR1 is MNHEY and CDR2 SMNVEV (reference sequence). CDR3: CASSLTSGGKLFF. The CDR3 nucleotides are TGTGCCAGCAGTCTCACTTCAGGGGGAAAACTGTTTTTT.

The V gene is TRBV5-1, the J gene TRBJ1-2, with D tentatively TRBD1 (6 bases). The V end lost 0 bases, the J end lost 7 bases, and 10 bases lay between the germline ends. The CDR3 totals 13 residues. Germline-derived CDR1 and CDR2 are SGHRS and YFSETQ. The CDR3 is CASSLEGTLGYTF. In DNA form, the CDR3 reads TGCGCCAGCAGCTTGGAGGGGACACTTGGCTACACCTTC.

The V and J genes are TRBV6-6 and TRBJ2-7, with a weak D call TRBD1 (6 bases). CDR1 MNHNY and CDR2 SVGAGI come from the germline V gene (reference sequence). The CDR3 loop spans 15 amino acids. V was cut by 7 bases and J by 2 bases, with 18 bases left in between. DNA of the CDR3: TGTGCCAGCACCCTCTACTTGGGACAAGCCTACGAGCAGTACTTC. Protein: CASTLYLGQAYEQYF.

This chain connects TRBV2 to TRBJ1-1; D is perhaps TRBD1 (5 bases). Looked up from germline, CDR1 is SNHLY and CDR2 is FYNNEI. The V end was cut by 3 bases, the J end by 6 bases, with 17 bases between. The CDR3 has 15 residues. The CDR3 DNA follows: TGTGCCAGCAGTGAGGTGCCACGGGGGGGGTCTGAAGCTTTCTTT. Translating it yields CASSEVPRGGSEAFF.

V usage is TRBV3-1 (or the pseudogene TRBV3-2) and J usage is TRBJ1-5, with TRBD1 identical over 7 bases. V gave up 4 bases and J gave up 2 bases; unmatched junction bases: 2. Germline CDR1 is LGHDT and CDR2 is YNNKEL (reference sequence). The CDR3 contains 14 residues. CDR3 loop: CASSPGQGNQPQHF. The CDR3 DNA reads TGTGCCAGCAGCCCTGGACAGGGCAATCAGCCCCAGCATTTT.

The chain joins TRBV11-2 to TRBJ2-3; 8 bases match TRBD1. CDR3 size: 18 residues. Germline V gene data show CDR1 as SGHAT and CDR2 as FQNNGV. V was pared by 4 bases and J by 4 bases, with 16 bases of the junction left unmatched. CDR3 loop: CASSSLRTGPIIADTQYF. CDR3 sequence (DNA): TGTGCCAGCAGCTCCCTCCGGACAGGGCCAATAATTGCAGATACGCAGTATTTT. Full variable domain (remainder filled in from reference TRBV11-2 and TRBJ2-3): EAGVAQSPRYKIIEKRQSVAFWCNPISGHATLYWYQQILGQGPKLLIQFQNNGVVDDSQLPKDRFSAERLKGVDSTLKIQPAKLEDSAVYLCASSSLRTGPIIADTQYFGPGTRLTVL.

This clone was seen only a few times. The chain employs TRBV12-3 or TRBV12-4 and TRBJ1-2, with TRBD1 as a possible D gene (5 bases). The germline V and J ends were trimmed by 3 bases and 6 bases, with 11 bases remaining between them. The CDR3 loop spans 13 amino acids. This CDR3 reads CASSFSGKDGYTF. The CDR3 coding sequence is TGTGCCAGCAGTTTTTCAGGGAAGGATGGCTACACCTTC.

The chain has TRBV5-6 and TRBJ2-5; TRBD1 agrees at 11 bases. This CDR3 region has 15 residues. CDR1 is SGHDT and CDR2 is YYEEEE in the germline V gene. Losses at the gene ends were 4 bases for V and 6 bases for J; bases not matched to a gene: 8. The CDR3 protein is CASSARTGGLKTQYF. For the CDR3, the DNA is TGTGCCAGCAGCGCTCGGACAGGGGGCTTGAAGACCCAGTACTTC.